A single sample gave rise to the 16 T cell receptor beta chains below, sequenced in a study of T cells in Graves' hyperthyroidism and ophthalmopathy. Amplification targeted TCR beta CDR3 regions from RNA transcripts. HTBI primers were the set used in a first-round RT-PCR of the TCR CDR3. TCRdb re-analysed the multiplex PCR reads in MiXCR, keeping a single row per CDR3 protein. Of over 200,000 distinct CDR3 sequences listed, 14% to 15% are singletons. The sequenced sample consisted of blood. The source is a middle-aged woman with Graves' hyperthyroidism that later progressed to Graves' ophthalmopathy.

This clonotype was detected ten times or more. The CDR3 nucleotides read TGTGCCAGCAGTTTTGCTAGCGGAAACACAGATACGCAGTATTTT. This codes for CASSFASGNTDTQYF. The V and J genes are TRBV12-3 or TRBV12-4 and TRBJ2-3; 7 bases match TRBD2. V trimming: 3 bases; J trimming: 2 bases; junction bases outside the gene matches: 5. The CDR3 totals 15 residues.

This clonotype was observed many times. The chain couples TRBV25-1 to TRBJ2-7; D ambiguous. Germline V gene sequence: CDR1 MGHDK, CDR2 SYGVNS. This CDR3 spans 14 amino acids. V was clipped by 2 bases and J by 3 bases, with 11 bases between them. The CDR3 coding sequence is TGTGCCAGCAGTGAACCCGGCAGAGGCTACGAGCAGTACTTC. It translates to CASSEPGRGYEQYF.

This clonotype has a count of ten or more. The chain couples TRBV11-1 to TRBJ2-3; D is perhaps TRBD2 (5 bases). CDR3 length: 15 residues. Trimming stripped 1 base from V and 5 bases from J, with 13 bases between. Germline V gene sequence: CDR1 SGHAT, CDR2 FQDESV (reference sequence). In DNA form, the CDR3 reads TGTGCCAGCAGCTTAGAGGCGGGCCTAGGAGATACGCAGTATTTT. It encodes CASSLEAGLGDTQYF.

This clonotype came up a few times. The genes are TRBV5-4 and TRBJ1-2; possibly TRBD1 for D (5 bases). The ends were cut back, 3 bases at V and 7 bases at J, with 16 bases in the middle. Germline V CDR1 and CDR2: SGHNT, YYREEE (reference sequence). The CDR3 is made up of 14 amino acids. The CDR3: CASSYGDRRAGYTF. The CDR3 nucleotides read TGTGCCAGCAGCTACGGGGACCGGAGGGCTGGCTACACCTTC.

This clonotype was seen a few times. Lacking the conserved final phenylalanine or tryptophan, this CDR3 likely reflects a read error. V gene TRBV20-1 combines with J gene TRBJ2-1, with TRBD2 identical over 8 bases. Germline CDR1 DFQATT, CDR2 SNEGSKA (reference sequence). The CDR3 sequence is 14 residues long. Losses at the gene ends were 6 bases for V and 3 bases for J; bases not matched to a gene: 7. The CDR3 DNA sequence: TGCAGTGCCCATCTAGCGGGTTTCTACAATGAGCAGTTCTAC. Translating gives CSAHLAGFYNEQFY.

This clonotype came up a few times. This chain connects TRBV9 to TRBJ2-7, with 8 bases matching TRBD2. Per germline, CDR1 SGDLS and CDR2 YYNGEE. With 0 bases clipped from V and 1 base from J, the junction kept 3 bases outside the gene matches. This CDR3 is built from 15 residues. CDR3 bases: TGTGCCAGCAGCGTAGACGGCGGGAGGTCCTACGAGCAGTACTTC. It translates to CASSVDGGRSYEQYF.

A few counts support this clonotype. The V gene is TRBV6-2 or TRBV6-3, the J gene TRBJ2-7; 12 bases are a match to TRBD2. V was clipped by 7 bases and J by 5 bases; unmatched bases: 9. The CDR3 has 15 amino acids. Per the germline V gene, CDR1 is MNHEY and CDR2 is SVGEGT. DNA of the CDR3: TGTGCCAGCACCTCGGGACTAGCGGGCGGTCACGAGCAGTACTTC. It specifies CASTSGLAGGHEQYF.

The J gene is TRBJ2-1, the V gene TRBV28; TRBD2 matches at 8 bases. The V segment lost 6 bases and the J segment 0 bases; nucleotides outside the gene matches: 7. CDR3 length: 16 residues. Per the germline V gene, CDR1 is MDHEN and CDR2 is SYDVKM. The CDR3 coding sequence is TGTGCCAGCAGGCCCGGGGGGGCGGGCTCCTACAATGAGCAGTTCTTC. It is translated as CASRPGGAGSYNEQFF.

This clonotype was seen more than once but under ten times. The J gene is TRBJ2-1, the V gene TRBV19; the D is unclear. The CDR3 length is 15 residues. Per the germline V gene, CDR1 is LNHDA and CDR2 is SQIVND (reference sequence). The V end was cut by 3 bases, the J end by 0 bases, with 9 bases between. CDR3 sequence: CASSIWGTSYNEQFF. Here the CDR3 DNA reads TGTGCCAGTAGTATTTGGGGAACCTCCTACAATGAGCAGTTCTTC.

This clonotype was seen many times. The V gene is TRBV12-3 or TRBV12-4, the J gene TRBJ2-3, with 13 positions matching TRBD2. This CDR3 spans 17 amino acids. J lost 6 bases, V lost 3 bases, and 9 bases had no gene match. CDR3 nucleotide sequence: TGTGCCAGCAGTTTTGGATGGACTAGCGGGAGTATGGATACGCAGTATTTT. Translated: CASSFGWTSGSMDTQYF.

The chain joins TRBV20-1 to TRBJ1-6; no reliable D call. The CDR3 covers 15 residues. Germline CDR1 is DFQATT and CDR2 is SNEGSKA (reference sequence). V was trimmed by 5 bases and J by 0 bases, leaving 11 bases between them. The CDR3: CSAPGPSSYNSPLHF. Written as DNA, the CDR3 is TGCAGTGCTCCCGGGCCCTCCTCCTATAATTCACCCCTCCACTTT.

The rearrangement uses TRBV6-2 or TRBV6-3 and TRBJ1-5; D unresolved. V was cut by 6 bases and J by 1 base, with 13 bases left in between. The germline V gene encodes CDR1 MNHEY and CDR2 SVGEGT. This CDR3 contains 15 residues. The CDR3 loop is CASRSGTMSNQPQHF. CDR3 nucleotide sequence: TGTGCCAGCAGATCGGGAACTATGAGCAATCAGCCCCAGCATTTT.

The table lists this clonotype with many counts. J is TRBJ1-2 and V is TRBV6-1; 7 bases map to TRBD1. Germline loops: CDR1 MNHNS, CDR2 SASEGT. Trimming removed 6 bases from V and 4 bases from J; junction bases left unmatched: 8. CDR3 length equals 14 residues. The CDR3 reads CASSPGSGGYGYTF. In DNA form, the CDR3 reads TGTGCCAGCAGCCCCGGGTCAGGGGGCTATGGCTACACCTTC.

This clonotype was counted between two and nine times. The chain carries TRBV4-1 and TRBJ2-7, with a tentative D call TRBD2 (6 bases). This CDR3 spans 15 amino acids. The V gene's germline CDR1 is MGHRA and CDR2 YSYEKL. V lost 3 bases, J lost 2 bases, and 14 bases lay in between. The DNA for the CDR3 is TGCGCCAGCAGCCAGCCCGACTCGGGAGCCTACGAGCAGTACTTC. Its translation: CASSQPDSGAYEQYF.

This clonotype has only a few counts. The CDR3 here is CASSSGQGVEQPQHF. The CDR3 DNA sequence: TGTGCCAGCTCCTCGGGACAGGGAGTAGAACAGCCCCAGCATTTT. J is TRBJ1-5 and V is TRBV18; 9 positions match TRBD1. The trim removed 6 bases at V and 7 bases at J, leaving 10 bases unmatched. The CDR3 runs 15 residues. CDR1 and CDR2 from the germline V gene are KGHSH and LQKENI.

This chain uses TRBV7-9 with TRBJ2-2; D remains unclear. The V gene lost 6 bases and the J gene lost 1 base, with 9 bases spanning the gap. CDR3 length equals 14 residues. The germline V gene encodes CDR1 SEHNR and CDR2 FQNEAQ (reference sequence). The CDR3 coding sequence is TGTGCCAGCAGTCACCCACAGAACACCGGGGAGCTGTTTTTT. Its protein is CASSHPQNTGELFF.